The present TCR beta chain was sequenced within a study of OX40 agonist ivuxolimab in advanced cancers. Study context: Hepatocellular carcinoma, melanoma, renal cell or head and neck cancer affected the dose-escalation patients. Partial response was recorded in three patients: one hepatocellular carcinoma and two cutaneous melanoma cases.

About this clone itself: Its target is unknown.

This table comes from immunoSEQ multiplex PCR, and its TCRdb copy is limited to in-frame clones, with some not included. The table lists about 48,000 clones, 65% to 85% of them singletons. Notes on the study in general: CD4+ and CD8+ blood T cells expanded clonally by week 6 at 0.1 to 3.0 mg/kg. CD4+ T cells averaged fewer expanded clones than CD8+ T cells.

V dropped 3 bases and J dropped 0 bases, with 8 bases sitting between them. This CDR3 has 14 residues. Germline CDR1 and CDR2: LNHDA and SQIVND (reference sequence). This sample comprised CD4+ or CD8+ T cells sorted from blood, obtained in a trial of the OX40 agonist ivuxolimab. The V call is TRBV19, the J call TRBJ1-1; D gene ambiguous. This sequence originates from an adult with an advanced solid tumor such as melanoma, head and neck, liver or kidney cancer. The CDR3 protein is CASSMARMNTEAFF. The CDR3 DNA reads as TGTGCCAGTAGTATGGCCAGGATGAACACTGAAGCTTTCTTT. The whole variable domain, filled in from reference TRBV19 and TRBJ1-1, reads DGGITQSPKYLFRKEGQNVTLSCEQNLNHDAMYWYRQDPGQGLRLIYYSQIVNDFQKGDIAEGYSVSREKKESFPLTVTSAQKNPTAFYLCASSMARMNTEAFFGQGTRLTVV.